This T cell receptor (beta chain) was observed in a study of neoadjuvant anti-PD-1 for oral cavity cancer. Study background: Around day 43, patients without progression received a fourth nivolumab dose before surgery. General study findings and limits: Treg/Th17 ratio rose with pretreatment blood and fell with post-treatment tumor TCRbeta clonality. Post-treatment tumors with larger preexisting clones showed more shrinkage.

The V segment lost 5 bases and the J segment 4 bases; nucleotides outside the gene matches: 4. The CDR3 is 14 residues long. Germline CDR1 and CDR2: SGHAT and FQNNGV. Profiled with immunoSEQ multiplex PCR; TCRdb holds only in-frame clones, not every one. In the table there are 25,000 or so clones, 25% to 35% of which are singletons. Stated time point: after neoadjuvant nivolumab, at surgical resection. Stage II-IVA oral cavity squamous cell carcinoma was new and untreated by systemic or radiation therapy. This clone has only a few counts. The antigen remains undetermined. The gene calls are TRBV11-2 and TRBJ2-1, with 8 nucleotides matching TRBD1. Sequencing used tumor tissue, obtained after nivolumab (anti-PD-1) treatment. The receptor's source is a person aged 40 to 85 with oral cavity squamous cell carcinoma. The CDR3: CASSLDRVYNEQFF. The DNA for the CDR3 is TGTGCCAGCAGCCTGGACAGGGTTTACAATGAGCAGTTCTTC. The entire variable domain, with the rest obtained from reference TRBV11-2 and TRBJ2-1, is as follows: EAGVAQSPRYKIIEKRQSVAFWCNPISGHATLYWYQQILGQGPKLLIQFQNNGVVDDSQLPKDRFSAERLKGVDSTLKIQPAKLEDSAVYLCASSLDRVYNEQFFGPGTRLTVL.